The T cell receptor beta chain under discussion was sequenced for a study of T cells in Graves' hyperthyroidism and ophthalmopathy. With V trimmed by 4 bases and J by 0 bases, 11 bases remained unmatched. The CDR3 is 16 residues long. CDR1 and CDR2 from the germline V gene are SQVTM and ANQGSEA. Amplification of TCR beta CDR3 regions was performed using RNA transcripts as template. HTBI primers drove first-round RT-PCR of the TCR CDR3. TCRdb reanalysed the multiplex PCR reads using MiXCR and keeps one entry per CDR3 protein. This sample yields 150,000 or so distinct CDR3 sequences, of which approximately 20% are seen a single time; about 67% belongs to the top ten. Cells are PBMCs isolated from about 10 ml of fresh blood.

Sequenced material: blood. The gene calls are TRBV29-1 and TRBJ2-5, with 7 bases aligning to TRBD1. This receptor was obtained from a woman in her 50s with Graves' hyperthyroidism that later progressed to Graves' ophthalmopathy. CDR3 amino acids: CSVGLLGQIYQETQYF. The DNA for the CDR3 is TGCAGCGTTGGACTTTTGGGACAGATATACCAAGAGACCCAGTACTTC.